The 8 T cell receptor beta chains listed next were all sequenced from one sample in a study of PD-1 blockade in mismatch repair-deficient tumors. Assay: immunoSEQ multiplex PCR; the TCRdb copy retains only in-frame clones and omits some. The sample lists some 84,000 clones, about 85% occurring once. The material was peripheral blood, obtained 12 weeks after starting pembrolizumab. These receptor sequences come from an adult with mismatch repair-deficient cancer.

Only one count was recorded for this clone. The chain uses TRBV5-1 and TRBJ2-7; 7 bases map to TRBD1. The CDR3 has 13 residues. Trimming cost V 4 bases and J 3 bases; bases outside gene matches: 4. CDR1 SGHRS and CDR2 YFSETQ come from the germline V gene. The CDR3, as DNA: TGCGCCAGCAGCGTGGGACAGATCTACGAGCAGTACTTC. Protein sequence: CASSVGQIYEQYF.

This chain links TRBV15 with TRBJ2-5; D uncertain. The CDR3 is 12 amino acids. Deletions cut 2 bases from V and 2 bases from J, with 3 bases between. CDR1 is LNHNV, CDR2 YYDKDF, per germline (reference sequence). For the CDR3, the DNA is TGTGCCACCAGCAGATCTCAAGAGACCCAGTACTTC. As protein: CATSRSQETQYF. The variable domain in full, completed from reference TRBV15 and TRBJ2-5, reads DAMVIQNPRYQVTQFGKPVTLSCSQTLNHNVMYWYQQKSSQAPKLLFHYYDKDFNNEADTPDNFQSRRPNTSFCFLDIRSPGLGDTAMYLCATSRSQETQYFGPGTRLLVL.

The chain uses TRBV10-3 and TRBJ1-2; D not certain. The V gene's germline CDR1 is ENHRY and CDR2 SYGVKD. CDR3 length: 15 residues. V lost 2 bases and J lost 4, with 14 bases in between. CDR3 DNA: TGTGCCATCAGTGAGCCCCTAGCGCAGTCCTATGGCTACACCTTC. Translated: CAISEPLAQSYGYTF.

The rearrangement joins TRBV6-5 to TRBJ1-5, with 7 bases matching TRBD1. V was pared by 7 bases and J by 2 bases, with 5 bases of the junction left unmatched. CDR1 is MNHEY and CDR2 is SVGAGI in the germline V gene. The CDR3 extends over 14 amino acids. CDR3 in amino acids: CASTPTGGNQPQHF. The CDR3 DNA follows: TGTGCCAGCACCCCAACAGGGGGCAATCAGCCCCAGCATTTT.

This chain links TRBV5-4 with TRBJ2-5; 13 bases map to TRBD2. The CDR3 is made up of 16 amino acids. The germline gives CDR1 SGHNT, CDR2 YYREEE (reference sequence). V lost 3 bases and J lost 5; bases outside the gene matches: 7. The DNA for the CDR3 is TGTGCCAGCAGCTCAGCGACTAGCGGGAGGTTGGAGACCCAGTACTTC. The encoded protein is CASSSATSGRLETQYF.

This chain connects TRBV10-3 to TRBJ1-2; 7 positions agree with TRBD1. Germline assignment: CDR1 ENHRY and CDR2 SYGVKD. With V trimmed by 4 bases and J by 1 base, 6 bases remained unmatched. The CDR3 extends over 15 amino acids. The CDR3 nucleotides are TGTGCCATCAGTGGAGGACAGGAGAATAACTATGGCTACACCTTC. Amino acids: CAISGGQENNYGYTF.

The chain couples TRBV11-1 to TRBJ2-1; maybe TRBD2 (5 bases). Per germline, CDR1 SGHAT and CDR2 FQDESV (reference sequence). The V and J ends lost 5 bases and 2 bases respectively, with 13 bases between them. The CDR3 contains 15 residues. CDR3 sequence: CASSPREGAYNEQFF. In DNA, the CDR3 is TGTGCCAGCAGCCCTAGAGAGGGTGCCTACAATGAGCAGTTCTTC.

J is TRBJ1-5 and V is TRBV19, with D hard to call. Germline loops: CDR1 LNHDA, CDR2 SQIVND (reference sequence). Trimming took off 4 bases at V and 7 bases at J, with 17 bases between the two ends. The CDR3 has 15 amino acids. The CDR3 sequence is CASSTRTAGNQPQHF. The DNA of the CDR3 is TGTGCCAGTAGTACCAGAACGGCGGGGAACCAGCCCCAGCATTTT. Full variable domain (remainder filled in from reference TRBV19 and TRBJ1-5): DGGITQSPKYLFRKEGQNVTLSCEQNLNHDAMYWYRQDPGQGLRLIYYSQIVNDFQKGDIAEGYSVSREKKESFPLTVTSAQKNPTAFYLCASSTRTAGNQPQHFGDGTRLSIL.